This T cell receptor (beta chain) emerged from a study of blood T cell repertoires in COVID-19. Study-level information: Acute and convalescent COVID-19 specimens originated in the United States, Italy and Spain. PBMCs, B-cell-depleted T cells, or T cells provided the cDNA or gDNA that made up the material.

In the authors' workflow: From reference gene primer amplification, estimates of nucleated cell counts were derived. Sequenced by immunoSEQ multiplex PCR; TCRdb stores in-frame clones only, minus some. D and trimming were read from the DNA, whereas the V and J calls and clone size are those reported in that table. The sample holds around 150,000 clones, roughly 91% seen once. Germline lookup yields CDR1 MDHEN and CDR2 SYDVKM. This CDR3 has 13 residues. The V gene lost 3 bases and the J gene lost 4 bases, with 9 bases spanning the gap. The receptor was derived from a woman aged 45 to 65 with acute or convalescent COVID-19. This chain uses TRBV28 with TRBJ1-2; D remains unclear. The sample taken for sequencing was peripheral blood. In nucleotides, the CDR3 is TGTGCCAGCAGTTTGGAGGCAGCCTATGGCTACACCTTC. Translating gives CASSLEAAYGYTF.